The source of this TCR beta chain is a study of shared clonotypes between healthy human individuals. Whole-study results and caveats: Non-shared clonotypes had lower generation probabilities than clonotypes shared by all four sorted-subset donors.

Nashville, Tennessee was home to all donors, who were Caucasian adults. CD8 memory cells included CD45RO+ cells plus CCR7-negative CD45RA+ TemRA cells. Concerning this clone: Its antigen is not known.

Unmatched junction bases numbered 11, after V lost 8 bases and J lost 3 bases. Germline CDR1 reads PRHDT; CDR2 reads FYEKMQ (reference sequence). The CDR3 contains 15 residues. Across several immunoSEQ plates, the genomic DNA of each subset was split evenly. Method: immunoSEQ multiplex PCR; TCRdb's copy keeps in-frame clones and lacks some. The sample includes 650,000 to 700,000 clones, around 91% of them seen just once. Sequencing used memory CD8+ T cells from PBMCs. Specified subset: CD45RO+ cells pooled with CCR7-negative TemRA cells. The chain combines TRBV13 with TRBJ2-7; 9 nucleotides agree with TRBD1. This clonotype was sampled from a man younger than 35 in good health. Some clones in this sample may be carry-over from other donors' samples. The CDR3 loop is CASGAFGTGLYEQYF. CDR3 bases: TGTGCCAGCGGGGCATTCGGGACAGGGCTCTACGAGCAGTACTTC.